Given below is one T cell receptor beta chain in context. Its target is not known. Germline lookup yields CDR1 SGHTA and CDR2 FQGTGA. V lost 0 bases, J lost 7 bases, and 16 bases lay in between. The CDR3 totals 15 residues. This sample is drawn from a study of T cell responses to AZD1222 COVID-19 vaccine. Looking at the study overall: Pooled in the analysis were second doses at about 4 or about 12 weeks.

Profiled with immunoSEQ multiplex PCR; TCRdb holds only in-frame clones, not every one. This repertoire shows 120,000 to 150,000 clones, around 88% found once; its top ten account for over 13%. General study results and limits: Spike as a whole was targeted by vaccine-associated CD4 TCRs, dominant at 160-218 and 743-854. Repertoire sampling happened only post peak T cell response. Donors were largely white British and mainly female; clonal diversity was possibly underestimated.

This clonotype was sampled from an adult in good health. Sample: peripheral blood, taken on day 0 of AZD1222 vaccination. The chain links TRBV7-3 to TRBJ2-7; D is perhaps TRBD1 or TRBD2 (5 bases each). DNA for the CDR3: TGTGCCAGCAGCTTAACGGGACCTCCGTCGGGGGAGCAGTACTTC. Its protein product is CASSLTGPPSGEQYF.